This TCR beta chain was identified in a study of blood T cell repertoires in COVID-19. Some clones are missing from TCRdb's copy, which holds only in-frame ones; the method was immunoSEQ multiplex PCR. The profile shows fewer than 85,000 clones, roughly 90% of them singletons. The CDR3 runs 17 residues. Germline lookup yields CDR1 MGHRA and CDR2 YSYEKL. Note on this clone: At one boundary the junction diverges from the germline segment, which might be a read error.

The sequence came from a human donor in a cohort sampled during active COVID-19. This chain joins TRBV4-1 and TRBJ1-5; D may be TRBD1 (5 bases). Sequences were obtained from peripheral blood. The CDR3 DNA reads as TGCGCCAGCAGCGAAGAAGTGGGGGGGATACGCAATCAGCCCCAGCATTTT. Amino acids: CASSEEVGGIRNQPQHF.